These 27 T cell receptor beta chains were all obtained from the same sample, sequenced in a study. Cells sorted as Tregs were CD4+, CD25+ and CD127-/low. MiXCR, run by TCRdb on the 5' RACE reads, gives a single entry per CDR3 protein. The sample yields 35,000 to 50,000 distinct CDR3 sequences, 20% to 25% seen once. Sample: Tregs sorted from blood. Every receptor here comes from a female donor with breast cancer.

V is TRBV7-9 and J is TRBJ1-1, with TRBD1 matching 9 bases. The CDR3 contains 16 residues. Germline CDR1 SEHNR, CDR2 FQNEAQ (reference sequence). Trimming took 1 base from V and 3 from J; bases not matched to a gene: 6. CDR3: CASSLVRTGDDTEAFF. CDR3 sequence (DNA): TGTGCCAGCAGCTTAGTTAGGACAGGGGACGACACTGAAGCTTTCTTT.

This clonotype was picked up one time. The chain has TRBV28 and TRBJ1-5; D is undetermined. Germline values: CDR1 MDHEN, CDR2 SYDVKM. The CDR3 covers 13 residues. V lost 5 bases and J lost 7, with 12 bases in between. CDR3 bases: TGTGCCAGCAGTCCCCATTCTGGGCAGCCCCAGCATTTT. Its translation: CASSPHSGQPQHF.

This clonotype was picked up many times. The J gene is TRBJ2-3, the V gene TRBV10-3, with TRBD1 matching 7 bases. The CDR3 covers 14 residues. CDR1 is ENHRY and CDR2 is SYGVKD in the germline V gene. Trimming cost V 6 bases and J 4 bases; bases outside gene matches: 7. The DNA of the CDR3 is TGTGCCATCAGCGAGACAGGGAACGCAGATACGCAGTATTTT. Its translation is CAISETGNADTQYF.

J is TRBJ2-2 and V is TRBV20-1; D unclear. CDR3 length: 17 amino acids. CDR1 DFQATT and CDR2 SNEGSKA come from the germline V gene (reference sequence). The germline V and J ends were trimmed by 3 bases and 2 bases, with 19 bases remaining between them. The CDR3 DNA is TGCAGTGCTAGTAATCGCCGGGCCTGGGTAAACACCGGGGAGCTGTTTTTT. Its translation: CSASNRRAWVNTGELFF.

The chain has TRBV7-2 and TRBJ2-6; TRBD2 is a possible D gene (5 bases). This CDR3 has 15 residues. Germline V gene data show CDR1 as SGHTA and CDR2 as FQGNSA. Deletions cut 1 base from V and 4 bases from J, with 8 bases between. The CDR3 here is CASSLGPGGANVLTF. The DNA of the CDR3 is TGTGCCAGCAGCTTAGGTCCGGGGGGGGCCAACGTCCTGACTTTC.

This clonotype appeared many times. In DNA form, the CDR3 reads TGTGCCAGCAGCTTGCAGAAGAACACTGAAGCTTTCTTT. It is translated as CASSLQKNTEAFF. The chain links TRBV7-9 to TRBJ1-1; no firm D call. Germline V gene sequence: CDR1 SEHNR, CDR2 FQNEAQ (reference sequence). Trimming shortened V by 3 bases and J by 1 base, and 6 bases separated the two germline ends. The CDR3 has 13 amino acids.

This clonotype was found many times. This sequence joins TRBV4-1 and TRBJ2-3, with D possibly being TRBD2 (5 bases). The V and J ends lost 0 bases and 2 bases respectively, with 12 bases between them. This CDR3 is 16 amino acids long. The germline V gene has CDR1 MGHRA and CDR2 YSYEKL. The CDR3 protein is CASSQESEELTDTQYF. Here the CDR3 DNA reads TGCGCCAGCAGCCAAGAATCGGAGGAACTCACAGATACGCAGTATTTT.

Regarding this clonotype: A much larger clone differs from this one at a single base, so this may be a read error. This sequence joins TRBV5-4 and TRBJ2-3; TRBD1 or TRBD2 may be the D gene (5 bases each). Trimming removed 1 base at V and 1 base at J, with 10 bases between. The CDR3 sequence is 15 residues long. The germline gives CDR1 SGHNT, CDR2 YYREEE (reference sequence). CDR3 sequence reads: CASSLFWDGTDTQYF. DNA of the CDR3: TGTGCCAGCAGCTTGTTCTGGGACGGCACAGATACGCAGTATTTT.

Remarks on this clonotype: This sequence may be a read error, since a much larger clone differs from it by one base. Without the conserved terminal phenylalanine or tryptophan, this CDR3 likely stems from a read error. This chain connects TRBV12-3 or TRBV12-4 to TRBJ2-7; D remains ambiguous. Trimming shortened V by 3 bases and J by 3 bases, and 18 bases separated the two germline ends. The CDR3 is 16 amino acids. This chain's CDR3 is CASSLRSDGFYYEQYY. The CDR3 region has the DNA TGTGCCAGCAGTTTGCGGTCGGACGGATTTTACTACGAGCAGTACTAC.

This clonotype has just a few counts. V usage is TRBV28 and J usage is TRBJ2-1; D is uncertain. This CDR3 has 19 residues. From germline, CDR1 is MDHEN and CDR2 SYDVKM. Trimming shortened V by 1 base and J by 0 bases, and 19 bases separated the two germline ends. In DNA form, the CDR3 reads TGTGCCAGCAGTTTATCCCCCCCCTGGGCGTTAACCTCCTACAATGAGCAGTTCTTC. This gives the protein CASSLSPPWALTSYNEQFF.

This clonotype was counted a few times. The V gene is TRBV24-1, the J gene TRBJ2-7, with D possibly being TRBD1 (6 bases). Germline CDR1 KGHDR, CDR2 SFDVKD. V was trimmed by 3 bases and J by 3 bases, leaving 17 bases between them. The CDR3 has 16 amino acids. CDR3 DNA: TGTGCCACCAGTGATGGCAGGGGCTACGGGCACTACGAGCAGTACTTC. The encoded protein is CATSDGRGYGHYEQYF.

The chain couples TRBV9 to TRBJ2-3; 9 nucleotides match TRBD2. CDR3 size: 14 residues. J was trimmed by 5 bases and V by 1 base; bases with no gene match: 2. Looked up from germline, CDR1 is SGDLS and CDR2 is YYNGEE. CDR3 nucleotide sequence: TGTGCCAGCAGCGTAACGACTAGCGGAGATACGCAGTATTTT. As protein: CASSVTTSGDTQYF.

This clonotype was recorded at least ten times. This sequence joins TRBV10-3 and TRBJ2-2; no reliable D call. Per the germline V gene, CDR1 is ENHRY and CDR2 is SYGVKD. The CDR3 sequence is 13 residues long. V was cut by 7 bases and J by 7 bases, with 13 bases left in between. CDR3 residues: CAITDERSGELFF. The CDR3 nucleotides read TGTGCCATCACCGATGAGAGAAGCGGGGAGCTGTTTTTT.

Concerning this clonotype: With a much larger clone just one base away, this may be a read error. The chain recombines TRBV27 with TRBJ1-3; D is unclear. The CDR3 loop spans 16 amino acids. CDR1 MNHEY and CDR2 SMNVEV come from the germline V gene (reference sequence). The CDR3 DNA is TGTGCCAGCAGACCGCACCAGGAAAGCTCTGGAAACACCATGTATTTT. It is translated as CASRPHQESSGNTMYF.

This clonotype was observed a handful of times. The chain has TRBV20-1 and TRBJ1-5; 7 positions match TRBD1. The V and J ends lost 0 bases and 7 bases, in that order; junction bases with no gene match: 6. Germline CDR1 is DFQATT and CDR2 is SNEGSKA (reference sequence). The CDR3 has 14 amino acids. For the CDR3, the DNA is TGCAGTGCTAGAGAACAGGGGAGGGACCAGCCCCAGCATTTT. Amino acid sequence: CSAREQGRDQPQHF.

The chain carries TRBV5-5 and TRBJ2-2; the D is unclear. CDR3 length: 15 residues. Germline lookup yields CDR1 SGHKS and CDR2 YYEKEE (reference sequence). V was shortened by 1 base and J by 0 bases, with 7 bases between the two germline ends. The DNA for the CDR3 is TGTGCCAGCAGCTTGTGGGTAGCGAACACCGGGGAGCTGTTTTTT. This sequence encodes CASSLWVANTGELFF.

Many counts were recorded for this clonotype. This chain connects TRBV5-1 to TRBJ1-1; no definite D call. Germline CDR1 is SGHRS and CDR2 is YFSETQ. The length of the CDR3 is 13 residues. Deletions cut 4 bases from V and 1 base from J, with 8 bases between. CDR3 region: CASSPDGNTEAFF. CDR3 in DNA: TGCGCCAGCAGCCCCGACGGGAACACTGAAGCTTTCTTT.

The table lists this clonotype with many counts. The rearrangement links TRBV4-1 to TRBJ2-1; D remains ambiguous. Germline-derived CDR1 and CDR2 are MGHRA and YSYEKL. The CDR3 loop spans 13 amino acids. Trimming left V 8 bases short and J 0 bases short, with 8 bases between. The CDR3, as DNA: TGCGCCAGCGCGGTGAGCTCCTACAATGAGCAGTTCTTC. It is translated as CASAVSSYNEQFF.

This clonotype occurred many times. The CDR3 bases are TGCAGTGCTAGAGAGGGAGGATTCTACGAGCAGTACTTC. This gives the protein CSAREGGFYEQYF. V is TRBV20-1 and J is TRBJ2-7; TRBD2 is a possible D gene (6 bases). The CDR3 contains 13 residues. Germline loops: CDR1 DFQATT, CDR2 SNEGSKA (reference sequence). V was pared by 0 bases and J by 3 bases, with 9 bases between.

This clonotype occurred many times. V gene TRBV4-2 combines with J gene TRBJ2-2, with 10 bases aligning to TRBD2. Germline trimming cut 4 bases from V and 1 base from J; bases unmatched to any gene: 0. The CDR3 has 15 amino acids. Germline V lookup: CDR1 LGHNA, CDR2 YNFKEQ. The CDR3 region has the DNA TGTGCCAGCAGCCCTAGCGGGAGGAACACCGGGGAGCTGTTTTTT. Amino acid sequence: CASSPSGRNTGELFF.

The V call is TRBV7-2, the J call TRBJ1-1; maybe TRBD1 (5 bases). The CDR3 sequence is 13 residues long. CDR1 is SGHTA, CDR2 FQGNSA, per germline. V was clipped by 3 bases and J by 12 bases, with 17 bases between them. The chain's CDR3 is CASSFRPSGVTFF. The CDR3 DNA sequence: TGTGCCAGCAGCTTCCGACCCTCGGGGGTAACTTTCTTT.

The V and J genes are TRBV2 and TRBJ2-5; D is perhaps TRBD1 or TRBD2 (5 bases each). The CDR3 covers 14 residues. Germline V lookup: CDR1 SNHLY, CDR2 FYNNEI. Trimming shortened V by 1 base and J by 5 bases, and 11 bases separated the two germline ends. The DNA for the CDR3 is TGTGCCAGCAGTGAAGAACGGGGCTGGGAGACCCAGTACTTC. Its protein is CASSEERGWETQYF.

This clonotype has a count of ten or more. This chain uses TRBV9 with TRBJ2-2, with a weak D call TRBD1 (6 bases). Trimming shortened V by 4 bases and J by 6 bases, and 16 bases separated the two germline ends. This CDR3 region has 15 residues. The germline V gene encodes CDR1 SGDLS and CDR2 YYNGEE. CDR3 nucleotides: TGTGCCAGCAGCACCACCCTGGACAGCGCCGGGGAGCTGTTTTTT. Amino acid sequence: CASSTTLDSAGELFF.

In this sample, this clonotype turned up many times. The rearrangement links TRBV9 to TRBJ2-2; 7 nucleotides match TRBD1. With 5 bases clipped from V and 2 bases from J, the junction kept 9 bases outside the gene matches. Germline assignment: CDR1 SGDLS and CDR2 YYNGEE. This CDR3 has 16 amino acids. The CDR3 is CASSIPGTANTGELFF. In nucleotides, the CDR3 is TGTGCCAGCAGTATCCCCGGGACAGCAAACACCGGGGAGCTGTTTTTT.

Here the CDR3 DNA reads TGCAGCGTTGAAGTTGGGTACGAGCAGTACTTC. This sequence encodes CSVEVGYEQYF. The V and J genes are TRBV29-1 and TRBJ2-7; unclear D gene. There are 11 residues in the CDR3. Trimming took off 1 base at V and 4 bases at J, with 5 bases between the two ends. Germline-derived CDR1 and CDR2 are SQVTM and ANQGSEA.

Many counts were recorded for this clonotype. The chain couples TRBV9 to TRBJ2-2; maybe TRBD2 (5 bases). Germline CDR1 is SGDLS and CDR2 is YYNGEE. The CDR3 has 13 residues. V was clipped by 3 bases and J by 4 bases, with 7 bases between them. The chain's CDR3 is CASSGTFTGELFF. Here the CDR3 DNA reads TGTGCCAGCAGCGGGACTTTCACCGGGGAGCTGTTTTTT. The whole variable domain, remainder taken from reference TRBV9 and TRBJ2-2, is DSGVTQTPKHLITATGQRVTLRCSPRSGDLSVYWYQQSLDQGLQFLIQYYNGEERAKGNILERFSAQQFPDLHSELNLSSLELGDSALYFCASSGTFTGELFFGEGSRLTVL.

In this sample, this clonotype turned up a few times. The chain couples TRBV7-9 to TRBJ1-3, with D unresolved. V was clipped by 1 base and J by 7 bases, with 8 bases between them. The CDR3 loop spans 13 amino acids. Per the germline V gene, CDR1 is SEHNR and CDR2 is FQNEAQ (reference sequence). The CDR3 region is CASSLGSANTIYF. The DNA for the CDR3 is TGTGCCAGCAGCTTAGGGTCCGCGAACACCATATATTTT.